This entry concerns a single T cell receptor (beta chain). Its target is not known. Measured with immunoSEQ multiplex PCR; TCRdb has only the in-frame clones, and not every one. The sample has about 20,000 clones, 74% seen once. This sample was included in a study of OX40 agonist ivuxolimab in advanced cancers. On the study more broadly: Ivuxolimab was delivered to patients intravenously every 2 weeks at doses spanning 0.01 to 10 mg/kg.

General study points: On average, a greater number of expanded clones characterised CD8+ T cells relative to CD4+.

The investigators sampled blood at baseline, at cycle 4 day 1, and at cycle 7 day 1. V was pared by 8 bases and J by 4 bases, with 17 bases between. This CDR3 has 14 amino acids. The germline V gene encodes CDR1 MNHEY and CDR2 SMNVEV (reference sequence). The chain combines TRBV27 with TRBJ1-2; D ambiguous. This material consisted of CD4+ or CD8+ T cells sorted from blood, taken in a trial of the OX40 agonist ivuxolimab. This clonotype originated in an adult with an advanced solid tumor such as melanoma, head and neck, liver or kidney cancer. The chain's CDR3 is CASQPEEGTYGYTF. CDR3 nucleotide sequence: TGTGCCAGCCAACCCGAGGAGGGTACCTATGGCTACACCTTC.